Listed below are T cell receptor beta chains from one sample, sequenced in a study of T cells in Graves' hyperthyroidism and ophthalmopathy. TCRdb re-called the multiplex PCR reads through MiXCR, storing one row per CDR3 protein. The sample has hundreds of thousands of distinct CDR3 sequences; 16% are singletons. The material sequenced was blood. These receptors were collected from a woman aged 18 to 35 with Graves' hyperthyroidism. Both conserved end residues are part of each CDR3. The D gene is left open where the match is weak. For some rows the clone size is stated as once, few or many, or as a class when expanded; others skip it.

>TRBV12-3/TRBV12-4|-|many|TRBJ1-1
TGTGCCAGCAGGGGACCTCGGGGCACTGAAGCTTTCTTT
CASRGPRGTEAFF
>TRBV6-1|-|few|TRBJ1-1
TGTGCCAGCAGTGAGGTTGGGGGGGGGACTGAAGCTTTCTTT
CASSEVGGGTEAFF
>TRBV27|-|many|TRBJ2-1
TGTGCCAGCAGGAGATTTGCGGGGGCCTCGAGCTCCTACAATGAGCAGTTCTTC
CASRRFAGASSSYNEQFF
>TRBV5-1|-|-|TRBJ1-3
TGCGCCAGCAGTACGGGAGACCGATCCTCTGGAAACACCATATATTTT
CASSTGDRSSGNTIYF
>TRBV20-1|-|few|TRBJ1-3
TGCAGTGCTGGATTGGCAGGGCAGGACACCATATATTTT
CSAGLAGQDTIYF
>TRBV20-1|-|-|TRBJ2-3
TGCAGTGCCCTCAGGGACTCTAGCACAGATACGCAGTATTTT
CSALRDSSTDTQYF
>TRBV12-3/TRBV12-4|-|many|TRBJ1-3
TGTGCCAGCAGTAAAGGGGAAATCTCTGGAAACACCATATATTTT
CASSKGEISGNTIYF
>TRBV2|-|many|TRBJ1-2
TGTGCCAGCAGTGACGCCAGGCCGTATGGCTACACCTTC
CASSDARPYGYTF
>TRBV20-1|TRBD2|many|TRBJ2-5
TGCAGTGCTAGAGATCTCCGGGGGGGCTTGAAAGAGACCCAGTACTTC
CSARDLRGGLKETQYF
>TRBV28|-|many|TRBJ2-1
TGTGCCAGCAGTTTTTCGCGCCTCCCGCAGTTCTTC
CASSFSRLPQFF
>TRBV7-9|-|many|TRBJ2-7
TGTGCCAGCAGCACCTACTACGAGCAGTACTTC
CASSTYYEQYF
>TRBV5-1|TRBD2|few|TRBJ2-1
TGCGCCAGCAGCTTGGCCATAGGGGAGGGTGGTGAGCAGTTCTTC
CASSLAIGEGGEQFF
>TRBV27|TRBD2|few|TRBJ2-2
TGTGCCAGCAGTTGGGGTCTACTAGCGGAAGTTAACACCGGGGAGCTGTTTTTT
CASSWGLLAEVNTGELFF
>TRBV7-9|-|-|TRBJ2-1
TGTGCCAGCAGCATCGACAGGTCCTACAATGAGCAGTTCTTC
CASSIDRSYNEQFF
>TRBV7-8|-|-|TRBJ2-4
TGTGCCAGCAGCCCACCCGAGGTGCCCAAAGACGAAGCCAAAAACATTCAGTACTTC
CASSPPEVPKDEAKNIQYF
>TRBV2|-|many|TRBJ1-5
TGTGCCAGTTCCCCTCGAGGCATCCGAAATCAGCCCCAGCATTTT
CASSPRGIRNQPQHF
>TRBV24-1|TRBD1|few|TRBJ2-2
TGTGCCACCAGTGAATGGACTGGAATGATTACTGACAGGGGGCGAGCCACCGGGGAGCTGTTTTTT
CATSEWTGMITDRGRATGELFF
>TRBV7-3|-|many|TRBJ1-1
TGTGCCAGCAGCTTAAGCAGACTCAACACTGAAGCTTTCTTT
CASSLSRLNTEAFF
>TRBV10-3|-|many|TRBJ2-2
TGTGCCATCAGCCTTTCCGGGACACCAAACACCGGGGAGCTGTTTTTT
CAISLSGTPNTGELFF
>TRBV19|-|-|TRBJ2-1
TGTGCCAGTAGTTTCAACAGCTTATCCTACAATGAGCAGTTCTTC
CASSFNSLSYNEQFF
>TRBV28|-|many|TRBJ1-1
TGTGCCAGCAGCAAATACAGGGTGGCGAACACTGAAGCTTTCTTT
CASSKYRVANTEAFF
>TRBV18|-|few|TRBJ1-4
TGTGCCAGCTCGATATACCCCCAAGTCGGTGAAAAACTGTTTTTT
CASSIYPQVGEKLFF
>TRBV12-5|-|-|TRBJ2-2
TGTGCTAGTGGGATGATTACGGGGGGCACTTCCACCGGGGAGCTGTTTTTT
CASGMITGGTSTGELFF
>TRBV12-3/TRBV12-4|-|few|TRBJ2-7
TGTGCCAGCAGTCCCGGTTTCGAGCAGTACTTC
CASSPGFEQYF
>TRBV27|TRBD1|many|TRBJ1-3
TGTGCCAGCAGTCCCCGACCAGGGGGCTCTGGAAACACCATATATTTT
CASSPRPGGSGNTIYF
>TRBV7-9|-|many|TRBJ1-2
TGTGCCAGCAGTATGTCCGAGACAGACTATGGCTACACCTTC
CASSMSETDYGYTF
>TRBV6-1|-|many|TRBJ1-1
TGTGCCAGCAGATTTGGCGGGGGGACGAACACTGAAGCTTTCTTT
CASRFGGGTNTEAFF
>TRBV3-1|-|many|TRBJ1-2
TGTGCCAGCAGCCAAGAGCGTCGGGAGAACTATGGCTACACCTTC
CASSQERRENYGYTF
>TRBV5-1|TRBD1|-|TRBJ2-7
TGCGCCAGCAGCTCAACAGGGGGAGCCCCCTACGAGCAGTACTTC
CASSSTGGAPYEQYF
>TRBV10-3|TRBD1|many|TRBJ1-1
TGTGCCATCGGGAACCCACAGGGGGTACGCGGCACTGAAGCTTTCTTT
CAIGNPQGVRGTEAFF
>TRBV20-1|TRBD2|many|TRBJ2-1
TGCAGTGCCACTGAAGGGACTAGGATACGCAATGAGCAGTTCTTC
CSATEGTRIRNEQFF
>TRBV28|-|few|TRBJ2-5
TGTGCCAGCAGTGGGACGGATCTTTGGGGGACCCAGTACTTC
CASSGTDLWGTQYF
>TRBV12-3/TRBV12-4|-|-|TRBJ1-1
TGTGCCAGCAGTCCACCGCCTCACCTGGGTAGTTTGAACACTGAAGCTTTCTTT
CASSPPPHLGSLNTEAFF
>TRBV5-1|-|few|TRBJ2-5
TGCGCCAGCAGCACCCCGACATCCAAAGAGACCCAGTACTTC
CASSTPTSKETQYF
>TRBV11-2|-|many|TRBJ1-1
TGTGCCAGCAGCTGGGGGGGGGCGAAGAACACTGAAGCTTTCTTT
CASSWGGAKNTEAFF
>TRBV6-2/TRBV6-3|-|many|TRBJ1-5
TGTGCCAGCAGTTGGGCACGGAATCAGCCCCAGCATTTT
CASSWARNQPQHF
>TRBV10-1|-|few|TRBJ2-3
TGCGCCAGCAGTGAAGGGGATCCAGGCACAGATACGCAGTATTTT
CASSEGDPGTDTQYF
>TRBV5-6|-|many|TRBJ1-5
TGTGCCAGCAGCTTGGGCGTAGGGGGCAATCAGCCCCAGCATTTT
CASSLGVGGNQPQHF
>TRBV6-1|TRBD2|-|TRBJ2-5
TGTGCCAGCAGTCGACTAGCGGGGGACCAAGAGACCCAGTACTTC
CASSRLAGDQETQYF
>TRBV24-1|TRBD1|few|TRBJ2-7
TGTGCCACCAGTGACACAACGACAGGGTCGAAAGAGCAGTACTTC
CATSDTTTGSKEQYF
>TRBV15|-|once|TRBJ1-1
TGTGCCACCAGCAGAGATCGCCCACCGAACGCTGAAGCTTTCTTT
CATSRDRPPNAEAFF
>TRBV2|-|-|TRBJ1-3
TGTGCCAGCCTGGGGCACTTCGGAAACACCATATATTTT
CASLGHFGNTIYF
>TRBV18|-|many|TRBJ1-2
TGTGCCAGCTCTCCACGGACGGTTTATGGCTACACCTTC
CASSPRTVYGYTF
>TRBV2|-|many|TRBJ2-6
TGTGCCAGCAGGTTGAGGGCAGGGGCCAACGTCCTGACTTTC
CASRLRAGANVLTF
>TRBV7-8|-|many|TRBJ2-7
TGTGCCAGCAGCTCAAGACCCGTTTGGGAGCGCCAGTCCGACGAGCAGTACTTC
CASSSRPVWERQSDEQYF
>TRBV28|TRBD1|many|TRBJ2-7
TGTGCCAGCAGTGCCCATTCGCGGGACAGGGGCTACGAGCAGTACTTC
CASSAHSRDRGYEQYF
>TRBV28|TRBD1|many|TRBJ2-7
TGTGCCAGCAGTTCCCGGGACAGTCGCTACGAGCAGTACTTC
CASSSRDSRYEQYF
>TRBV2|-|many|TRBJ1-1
TGTGCCAGCAGTGAAGCGGGCAGGCTGTGGACCCTTAGTGAAGCTTTCTTT
CASSEAGRLWTLSEAFF
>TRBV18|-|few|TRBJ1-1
TGTGCCAGCTCAACAGGAGTTTACACTGAAGCTTTCTTT
CASSTGVYTEAFF
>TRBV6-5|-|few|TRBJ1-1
TGTGCCAGCAGTTACGGAGCAGAGAACACTGAAGCTTTCTTT
CASSYGAENTEAFF
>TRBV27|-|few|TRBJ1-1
TGTGCCAGCAGTTTTGACAGAAAGAACACTGAAGCTTTCTTT
CASSFDRKNTEAFF
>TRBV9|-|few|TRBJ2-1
TGTGCCGGGAGCCAATGGGGAGACCCTAACAATGAGCAGTTCTTC
CAGSQWGDPNNEQFF
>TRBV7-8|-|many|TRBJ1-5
TGTGCCAGCAGCTTAGGACAGTCGGGCAATCAGCCCCAGCATTTT
CASSLGQSGNQPQHF
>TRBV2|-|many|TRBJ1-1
TGTGCCAGCGGAATGGCCATGAACACTGAAGCTTTCTTT
CASGMAMNTEAFF
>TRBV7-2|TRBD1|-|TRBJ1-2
TGTGCCAGCAGCTTACACCCCGGGACAGGGCCTCGCTACACCTTC
CASSLHPGTGPRYTF